This T cell receptor (beta chain) comes out of a study of cytomegalovirus exposure and HLA in healthy donors. General observations from the study: Most CMV-associated TCR beta chains were later found to appear HLA-restricted. 150 or so TCR beta chains were listed as cytomegalovirus-associated.

The PCR had 60 Vbeta and 13 Jbeta primers. Sequencing used immunoSEQ multiplex PCR; TCRdb keeps in-frame clones, though not all of them. Of roughly 110,000 clones in the sample, roughly four fifths were seen once. The table lists this clone with a few counts. Its antigen remains unidentified. Germline V gene sequence: CDR1 SNHLY, CDR2 FYNNEI. J gave up 7 bases and V 1 base, and 4 bases lay outside the gene matches. CDR3 length: 15 amino acids. The sequence was collected from a man aged 45-60 years in good health and CMV-seronegative. This rearrangement joins TRBV2 to TRBJ2-2, with TRBD1 matching 9 bases. Sequenced sample: PBMCs. CDR3 residues: CASSEGTGVGGELFF. CDR3 nucleotides: TGTGCCAGCAGTGAAGGGACAGGGGTAGGCGGGGAGCTGTTTTTT.